The 17 T cell receptor beta chains given below trace back to one sample, sequenced in a study of T-cell reconstitution after alpha-beta-depleted transplantation in children. The TCRbeta library incorporated unique molecular identifiers. From the PCR reads, TCRdb called clonotypes with MiXCR, one entry per CDR3 protein. The sample lists about 110,000 distinct CDR3 sequences; 5.5% to 7% were seen once. The material sequenced was PBMCs, mostly from graft donor cells, taken 360 days after TCRalphabeta/CD19-depleted stem cell transplant. The source of these receptors is a male patient between 2 and 10 years old who had a stem cell transplant for acute lymphoblastic leukemia, so the T cells may come from the graft donor.

V is TRBV29-1 and J is TRBJ1-2; D is undetermined. This CDR3 spans 12 amino acids. V lost 3 bases, J lost 6 bases, and 11 bases lay in between. Germline V gene data show CDR1 as SQVTM and CDR2 as ANQGSEA. The CDR3 region has the DNA TGCAGCGTTGATGGGAGGCAGGATGGCTACACCTTC. It translates to CSVDGRQDGYTF.

This sequence joins TRBV9 and TRBJ2-7; TRBD1 matches at 11 bases. Germline V gene lookup returns CDR1 SGDLS and CDR2 YYNGEE. The CDR3 is 14 amino acids. Trimming at V came to 3 bases and at J to 6 bases, leaving 5 bases not matched to a gene. This chain's CDR3 is CASSAGQGAGEQYF. DNA for the CDR3: TGTGCCAGCAGCGCCGGACAGGGGGCGGGCGAGCAGTACTTC.

The table lists this clonotype with many counts. The chain joins TRBV15 to TRBJ1-5; D remains unclear. Germline-derived CDR1 and CDR2 are LNHNV and YYDKDF (reference sequence). The CDR3 sequence is 14 residues long. Trimming removed 0 bases at V and 6 bases at J, with 9 bases between. CDR3 bases: TGTGCCACCAGCAGAGATTTACGGGGTCAGCCCCAGCATTTT. Residues: CATSRDLRGQPQHF.

This clonotype has at least ten counts. This rearrangement joins TRBV4-3 to TRBJ2-1; a possible D gene is TRBD1 (6 bases). The V gene lost 0 bases and the J gene lost 9 bases, with 9 bases spanning the gap. Germline loops: CDR1 LGHNA, CDR2 YSLEER. The CDR3 covers 13 residues. The CDR3: CASSQDTGSEQFF. In DNA form, the CDR3 reads TGCGCCAGCAGCCAAGATACAGGGAGTGAGCAGTTCTTC.

This clonotype was counted many times. The chain employs TRBV6-2 or TRBV6-3 and TRBJ2-1; D not resolved. Per germline, CDR1 MNHEY and CDR2 SVGEGT. CDR3 length: 11 amino acids. V lost 6 bases and J lost 7, with 7 bases in between. CDR3 nucleotides: TGTGCCAGCAGAAGGCGAAATGAGCAGTTCTTC. Amino acids: CASRRRNEQFF.

There are a few counts of this clonotype. The chain is built from TRBV5-6 and TRBJ1-6; 7 positions match TRBD1. The junction had 3 bases not matched to a gene; V was cut back by 0 bases and J by 6 bases. Germline lookup yields CDR1 SGHDT and CDR2 YYEEEE. This CDR3 is 15 amino acids long. CDR3 amino acids: CASSLERGLNSPLHF. CDR3 DNA sequence: TGTGCCAGCAGCTTGGAAAGGGGGCTTAATTCACCCCTCCACTTT.

This clonotype was observed a few times. The chain is built from TRBV9 and TRBJ2-7, with D possibly being TRBD2 (5 bases). The germline gives CDR1 SGDLS, CDR2 YYNGEE. This CDR3 spans 15 amino acids. V gave up 0 bases and J gave up 0 bases, with 10 bases separating them. CDR3 coding DNA: TGTGCCAGCAGCGTAGGAGCGGAGAGCTCCTACGAGCAGTACTTC. This encodes CASSVGAESSYEQYF.

In this sample, this clonotype turned up many times. This sequence joins TRBV4-3 and TRBJ2-7; 11 bases align to TRBD1. Germline V CDR1 and CDR2: LGHNA, YSLEER. The CDR3 spans 15 residues. V was pared by 3 bases and J by 4 bases, with 5 bases of the junction left unmatched. The CDR3 loop is CASSQSGQGAYEQYF. CDR3 nucleotide sequence: TGCGCCAGCAGCCAGTCTGGACAGGGGGCTTACGAGCAGTACTTC.

This clonotype was observed many times. The chain employs TRBV11-2 and TRBJ2-7, with D unclear. Trimming cost V 4 bases and J 0 bases, with 10 bases left between them. The V gene's germline CDR1 is SGHAT and CDR2 FQNNGV. The CDR3 totals 14 residues. CDR3 protein: CASSYLSSSYEQYF. CDR3 nucleotide sequence: TGTGCCAGCAGCTACCTGAGTAGCTCCTACGAGCAGTACTTC.

This clonotype turned up a few times. The chain is built from TRBV7-6 and TRBJ2-5; no clear D. The CDR3 is made up of 14 amino acids. CDR1 is SGHVS and CDR2 is FNYEAQ in the germline V gene. The ends were cut back, 1 base at V and 8 bases at J, with 14 bases in the middle. The chain's CDR3 is CASSLEIEGETQYF. CDR3 nucleotides: TGTGCCAGCAGCTTAGAGATCGAAGGTGAAACCCAGTACTTC.

This clonotype was seen repeatedly, ten times or more. The genes are TRBV9 and TRBJ1-2; D gene ambiguous. The V end lost 0 bases, the J end lost 8 bases, and 17 bases lay between the germline ends. Germline V gene lookup returns CDR1 SGDLS and CDR2 YYNGEE. There are 15 residues in the CDR3. CDR3 amino acids: CASSVATSTLEGYTF. DNA for the CDR3: TGTGCCAGCAGCGTAGCTACGTCCACTCTAGAAGGCTACACCTTC.

This clonotype occurred a few times. This chain uses TRBV19 with TRBJ2-7; 8 positions agree with TRBD2. The CDR3 has 13 residues. Trimming took 8 bases from V and 4 from J; bases not matched to a gene: 7. CDR1 and CDR2 (germline): LNHDA, SQIVND (reference sequence). CDR3 nucleotides: TGTGCCAGTGCAAGCGGGAGCTGGTACGAGCAGTACTTC. Its protein product is CASASGSWYEQYF.

This clonotype was counted only a few times. The gene calls are TRBV5-6 and TRBJ2-4; D is ambiguous. V lost 0 bases to trimming and J lost 8 bases, with 15 bases between them. Germline assignment: CDR1 SGHDT and CDR2 YYEEEE. CDR3 length: 15 residues. The CDR3 bases are TGTGCCAGCAGCTTGGTCTTCTCTAGTGGGCACATTCAGTACTTC. Amino acids: CASSLVFSSGHIQYF.

At least ten counts were recorded for this clonotype. The DNA of the CDR3 is TGTGCCAGCAGCCCCAGGGGGCCGAACACCGGGGAGCTGTTTTTT. Its translation is CASSPRGPNTGELFF. The chain combines TRBV11-3 with TRBJ2-2; 8 bases map to TRBD1. Germline V gene data show CDR1 as SGHNT and CDR2 as YENEEA. V trimming: 5 bases; J trimming: 0 bases; junction bases outside the gene matches: 2. This CDR3 has 15 amino acids.

Many counts were recorded for this clonotype. The V and J genes are TRBV12-3 or TRBV12-4 and TRBJ2-1; D is uncertain. The CDR3 spans 10 residues. V lost 6 bases to trimming and J lost 4 bases, with 1 base between them. The CDR3: CASRYNEQFF. CDR3 coding DNA: TGTGCCAGCAGGTACAATGAGCAGTTCTTC.

The sample holds many counts of this clonotype. The gene calls are TRBV24-1 and TRBJ2-1, with TRBD1 as a possible D gene (6 bases). CDR1 and CDR2 (germline): KGHDR, SFDVKD. There are 16 residues in the CDR3. V was clipped by 3 bases and J by 2 bases, with 13 bases between them. CDR3 DNA: TGTGCCACCAGTGATGTGGGGGCGCTGGCCTACAATGAGCAGTTCTTC. Translating gives CATSDVGALAYNEQFF.

The J gene is TRBJ1-2, the V gene TRBV6-5, with D possibly matching TRBD1 (5 bases). From germline, CDR1 is MNHEY and CDR2 SVGAGI. The CDR3 has 13 amino acids. Trimming removed 6 bases from V and 8 bases from J, with 16 bases in between. The CDR3 loop is CASRTRGRGGYTF. Here the CDR3 DNA reads TGTGCCAGCAGAACCCGGGGCCGAGGAGGCTACACCTTC.